These T cell receptor beta chains were read from a single sample in a study of breast tumors, draining lymph nodes, adjacent tissues. Each CDR3 protein gets one entry after TCRdb re-called the multiplex PCR reads with MiXCR. Here the sample spans some 170,000 distinct CDR3 sequences, around 33% being singletons. Sequenced sample: axillary lymph node tissue. These receptors were collected from a female donor with breast cancer. Some clones in this sample may be carry-over from other donors' samples. CDR3s include the opening cysteine and the closing phenylalanine or tryptophan. The order of the fields is clone size, J gene, D gene, V gene, CDR3 protein, CDR3 DNA. D genes are given only for firm matches. A row's size may be missing; if present it is once, few, many or a size class.

abundance: NA; j_gene: TRBJ1-1; d_gene: NA; v_gene: TRBV4-3; CDR3aa: CASSFRQHTEAFF; CDR3nt: TGCGCCAGCAGTTTTAGACAGCACACTGAAGCTTTCTTT
abundance: many; j_gene: TRBJ1-5; d_gene: NA; v_gene: TRBV27; CDR3aa: CASSLRPRQPQHF; CDR3nt: TGTGCCAGCAGTTTACGGCCACGGCAGCCCCAGCATTTT
abundance: NA; j_gene: TRBJ1-5; d_gene: NA; v_gene: TRBV5-5; CDR3aa: CASSFWSTQPQHF; CDR3nt: TGTGCCAGCAGCTTCTGGAGCACTCAGCCCCAGCATTTT
abundance: NA; j_gene: TRBJ2-2; d_gene: NA; v_gene: TRBV11-2; CDR3aa: CASSQNLPRPGELFF; CDR3nt: TGTGCCAGCAGCCAAAATCTCCCTCGACCCGGGGAGCTGTTTTTT
abundance: NA; j_gene: TRBJ2-2; d_gene: NA; v_gene: TRBV19; CDR3aa: CASSIFGGELYF; CDR3nt: TGTGCCAGTAGTATATTCGGCGGGGAGCTGTATTTT
abundance: many; j_gene: TRBJ2-7; d_gene: TRBD2; v_gene: TRBV6-5; CDR3aa: CASTRMSGGAFPYEQYF; CDR3nt: TGTGCCAGCACTCGGATGAGCGGGGGGGCGTTCCCCTACGAGCAGTACTTC
abundance: NA; j_gene: TRBJ2-2; d_gene: TRBD2; v_gene: TRBV11-2; CDR3aa: CASRWEGETGELFF; CDR3nt: TGTGCCAGCAGGTGGGAGGGTGAGACCGGGGAGCTGTTTTTT
abundance: NA; j_gene: TRBJ1-1; d_gene: NA; v_gene: TRBV11-2; CDR3aa: CASSLVSGINTEAFF; CDR3nt: TGTGCCAGCAGCTTAGTGTCAGGGATAAACACTGAAGCTTTCTTT
abundance: NA; j_gene: TRBJ1-5; d_gene: NA; v_gene: TRBV28; CDR3aa: CASSLDNQPQHF; CDR3nt: TGTGCCAGCAGTTTAGACAATCAGCCCCAGCATTTT
abundance: NA; j_gene: TRBJ1-2; d_gene: TRBD1; v_gene: TRBV12-3/TRBV12-4; CDR3aa: CASSFLGFGTGTGYTF; CDR3nt: TGTGCCAGCAGTTTCCTCGGTTTCGGGACAGGGACAGGCTACACCTTC
abundance: NA; j_gene: TRBJ1-6; d_gene: TRBD1; v_gene: TRBV12-3/TRBV12-4; CDR3aa: CASRPRDRYNSPLHF; CDR3nt: TGTGCCAGCAGACCCCGGGACAGGTATAATTCACCCCTCCACTTT
abundance: NA; j_gene: TRBJ1-2; d_gene: NA; v_gene: TRBV19; CDR3aa: CASSPGITGYGYTF; CDR3nt: TGTGCCAGTAGTCCCGGGATAACAGGTTACGGCTACACCTTC
abundance: NA; j_gene: TRBJ1-3; d_gene: NA; v_gene: TRBV29-1; CDR3aa: CSPQPGQILSGNTIYF; CDR3nt: TGCAGCCCCCAGCCCGGACAGATCCTCTCTGGAAACACCATATATTTT
abundance: many; j_gene: TRBJ2-1; d_gene: TRBD1; v_gene: TRBV18; CDR3aa: CASSPAGTGQFF; CDR3nt: TGTGCCAGCTCACCTGCCGGGACAGGACAGTTCTTC
abundance: many; j_gene: TRBJ2-1; d_gene: NA; v_gene: TRBV2; CDR3aa: CASSDRIYNEQFF; CDR3nt: TGTGCCAGCTCGGACAGAATCTACAATGAGCAGTTCTTC
abundance: many; j_gene: TRBJ2-7; d_gene: NA; v_gene: TRBV11-2; CDR3aa: CASSLGPSSYEQYF; CDR3nt: TGTGCCAGCAGCTTGGGACCGAGCTCCTACGAGCAGTACTTC
abundance: many; j_gene: TRBJ2-5; d_gene: NA; v_gene: TRBV29-1; CDR3aa: CSVDLTQTQYF; CDR3nt: TGCAGCGTTGACCTTACACAGACCCAGTACTTC
abundance: NA; j_gene: TRBJ2-3; d_gene: TRBD2; v_gene: TRBV29-1; CDR3aa: CSLDPGLDPDTQYF; CDR3nt: TGCAGCTTGGACCCGGGACTAGATCCAGATACGCAGTATTTT
abundance: NA; j_gene: TRBJ2-7; d_gene: NA; v_gene: TRBV14; CDR3aa: CASSLERSTELNSYEQYF; CDR3nt: TGTGCCAGCAGCCTTGAGAGATCTACAGAGCTGAACTCCTACGAGCAGTACTTC
abundance: NA; j_gene: TRBJ1-6; d_gene: TRBD1; v_gene: TRBV7-2; CDR3aa: CASSPRQGANSPLHF; CDR3nt: TGTGCCAGCAGCCCCCGACAGGGGGCAAATTCACCCCTCCACTTT
abundance: NA; j_gene: TRBJ2-1; d_gene: NA; v_gene: TRBV10-3; CDR3aa: CAISPQALGGQFF; CDR3nt: TGTGCCATCAGCCCTCAGGCACTAGGTGGGCAGTTCTTC
abundance: many; j_gene: TRBJ1-5; d_gene: TRBD1; v_gene: TRBV15; CDR3aa: CATSSGTVGNQPQHF; CDR3nt: TGTGCCACCAGCAGTGGGACAGTGGGTAATCAGCCCCAGCATTTT
abundance: many; j_gene: TRBJ1-6; d_gene: NA; v_gene: TRBV6-5; CDR3aa: CASSNSLLGPNSPLHF; CDR3nt: TGTGCCAGCAGCAACTCATTACTGGGACCTAATTCACCCCTCCACTTT
abundance: many; j_gene: TRBJ1-6; d_gene: NA; v_gene: TRBV5-1; CDR3aa: CASSLDEVNSPLHF; CDR3nt: TGCGCCAGCAGCTTGGATGAAGTGAATTCACCCCTCCACTTT
abundance: once; j_gene: TRBJ1-6; d_gene: NA; v_gene: TRBV27; CDR3aa: CASSSSGSSYNSPLHF; CDR3nt: NA
abundance: many; j_gene: TRBJ2-2; d_gene: NA; v_gene: TRBV7-9; CDR3aa: CASSLGEGAVNTGELFF; CDR3nt: TGTGCCAGCAGCTTAGGGGAGGGGGCGGTCAACACCGGGGAGCTGTTTTTT
abundance: many; j_gene: TRBJ1-4; d_gene: NA; v_gene: TRBV11-2; CDR3aa: CASSHRRTRINEKLFF; CDR3nt: TGTGCCAGCAGCCACCGCCGGACTCGGATTAATGAAAAACTGTTTTTT
abundance: many; j_gene: TRBJ2-7; d_gene: TRBD1; v_gene: TRBV7-9; CDR3aa: CASSLGWQGATGRPYEQYF; CDR3nt: TGTGCCAGCAGCTTAGGGTGGCAGGGGGCAACGGGGCGCCCCTACGAGCAGTACTTC
abundance: few; j_gene: TRBJ2-5; d_gene: NA; v_gene: TRBV3-1; CDR3aa: CASSQAPAASQETQYF; CDR3nt: TGTGCCAGCAGCCAGGCCCCTGCGGCTTCCCAAGAGACCCAGTACTTC
abundance: NA; j_gene: TRBJ1-6; d_gene: NA; v_gene: TRBV19; CDR3aa: CASSLLAGAGNNSPLHF; CDR3nt: TGTGCCAGTAGCCTTCTAGCGGGGGCAGGCAATAATTCACCCCTCCACTTT
abundance: many; j_gene: TRBJ2-3; d_gene: NA; v_gene: TRBV7-3; CDR3aa: CASSQSGPRTDTQYF; CDR3nt: TGTGCCAGCAGCCAGAGCGGGCCTCGCACAGATACGCAGTATTTT
abundance: many; j_gene: TRBJ1-2; d_gene: TRBD1; v_gene: TRBV29-1; CDR3aa: CSVGGQGPNYGYTF; CDR3nt: TGCAGCGTCGGGGGACAGGGGCCTAACTATGGCTACACCTTC
abundance: many; j_gene: TRBJ2-7; d_gene: TRBD2; v_gene: TRBV4-2; CDR3aa: CASSQVGTSGGGEQYF; CDR3nt: TGTGCCAGCAGCCAAGTAGGGACTAGCGGGGGGGGAGAGCAGTACTTC
abundance: many; j_gene: TRBJ2-7; d_gene: TRBD1; v_gene: TRBV7-9; CDR3aa: CASSNLGQGPDF; CDR3nt: TGTGCCAGCAGCAACCTAGGACAGGGCCCAGACTTC
abundance: many; j_gene: TRBJ2-2; d_gene: NA; v_gene: TRBV12-3/TRBV12-4; CDR3aa: CASRLQGGGNTGELFF; CDR3nt: TGTGCCAGCAGGTTACAGGGAGGAGGCAACACCGGGGAGCTGTTTTTT
abundance: NA; j_gene: TRBJ1-1; d_gene: NA; v_gene: TRBV28; CDR3aa: CASNFRWGKVATEAFF; CDR3nt: TGTGCCAGCAATTTTCGGTGGGGCAAGGTGGCCACTGAAGCTTTCTTT
abundance: many; j_gene: TRBJ2-3; d_gene: NA; v_gene: TRBV27; CDR3aa: CASSPKGSGPDTQYF; CDR3nt: TGTGCCAGCAGTCCTAAGGGGTCAGGTCCAGATACGCAGTATTTT
abundance: many; j_gene: TRBJ1-2; d_gene: NA; v_gene: TRBV20-1; CDR3aa: CSAINVYYGYTF; CDR3nt: TGCAGTGCTATCAACGTCTACTATGGCTACACCTTC
abundance: NA; j_gene: TRBJ1-6; d_gene: NA; v_gene: TRBV5-1; CDR3aa: CASSGGGWPLHF; CDR3nt: TGCGCCAGCAGCGGCGGGGGGTGGCCCCTCCACTTT
abundance: NA; j_gene: TRBJ1-2; d_gene: TRBD1; v_gene: TRBV5-6; CDR3aa: CASSSSSLGTDYGYTF; CDR3nt: TGTGCCAGCAGCTCATCATCGCTAGGGACAGATTATGGCTACACCTTC
abundance: many; j_gene: TRBJ2-1; d_gene: TRBD2; v_gene: TRBV29-1; CDR3aa: CSVGVRGRAKDEQFF; CDR3nt: TGCAGCGTTGGGGTACGCGGGAGGGCCAAGGATGAGCAGTTCTTC
abundance: many; j_gene: TRBJ1-4; d_gene: NA; v_gene: TRBV5-8; CDR3aa: CASSLGRGSSGNEKLFF; CDR3nt: TGTGCCAGCAGCTTGGGGAGGGGCTCCTCCGGTAATGAAAAACTGTTTTTT
abundance: NA; j_gene: TRBJ1-2; d_gene: NA; v_gene: TRBV2; CDR3aa: CASSGTAPDGYTF; CDR3nt: TGTGCCAGCAGTGGTACAGCCCCCGATGGCTACACCTTC
abundance: many; j_gene: TRBJ2-2; d_gene: NA; v_gene: TRBV11-3; CDR3aa: CASSLEGLGGNTGELFF; CDR3nt: TGTGCCAGCAGCTTAGAGGGGTTGGGGGGGAACACCGGGGAGCTGTTTTTT
abundance: NA; j_gene: TRBJ2-7; d_gene: TRBD2; v_gene: TRBV7-9; CDR3aa: CASSEGAGRVEQYF; CDR3nt: TGTGCCAGCAGCGAAGGTGCAGGGAGGGTCGAGCAGTACTTC
abundance: many; j_gene: TRBJ2-1; d_gene: NA; v_gene: TRBV4-3; CDR3aa: CASSPGLSNEQFF; CDR3nt: TGCGCCAGCAGCCCGGGACTCTCCAATGAGCAGTTCTTC
abundance: NA; j_gene: TRBJ2-6; d_gene: NA; v_gene: TRBV12-3/TRBV12-4; CDR3aa: CASSFTSRTGANVLTF; CDR3nt: TGTGCCAGCAGTTTCACTAGCAGGACCGGGGCCAACGTCCTGACTTTC
abundance: NA; j_gene: TRBJ1-1; d_gene: NA; v_gene: TRBV20-1; CDR3aa: CSARDQRGGGTEAFF; CDR3nt: TGCAGTGCTAGAGATCAGAGGGGAGGGGGCACTGAAGCTTTCTTT
abundance: many; j_gene: TRBJ2-3; d_gene: NA; v_gene: TRBV18; CDR3aa: CASSPDMGTDTQYF; CDR3nt: TGTGCCAGCTCCCCAGATATGGGCACAGATACGCAGTATTTT
abundance: many; j_gene: TRBJ2-7; d_gene: NA; v_gene: TRBV20-1; CDR3aa: CSVRATSYEQYF; CDR3nt: TGCAGTGTTAGGGCGACTAGTTACGAGCAGTACTTC